Below, 16 T cell receptor beta chains from the same sample are listed, as sequenced in a study of Ad26.COV2.S vaccination and SARS-CoV-2 variants listed by TCRdb under 2021. The intended sense of this specimen's treatment or condition label: roughly 19 received Ad26.COV2.S at low or high dose, single or two shots; roughly five received placebo; per-sample allocation not given. Repertoires of vaccine and placebo recipients were sequenced from samples taken on day 63 after the first injection. The library was prepared using the immunoSEQ multiplex PCR assay. TCRdb holds this immuneACCESS table with in-frame rearrangements only. Some clones are missing; in checked studies, unresolved V genes explain under half, and the rest has no known cause. This sample gives roughly 420,000 clones in total; roughly 89% of them show up just once. The ten largest clones take up over 2% of the sample. Sequenced here: peripheral blood, sampled in a trial of Ad26.COV2.S vaccine versus placebo. The receptors were sampled from a person aged 18 to 59 who received the Ad26.COV2.S COVID-19 vaccine or a placebo.

The chain has TRBV5-5 and TRBJ1-1; 7 nucleotides match TRBD1. CDR1 is SGHKS and CDR2 is YYEKEE in the germline V gene (reference sequence). Germline trimming cut 5 bases from V and 0 bases from J; bases unmatched to any gene: 7. The CDR3 covers 15 residues. The CDR3: CASRGTDNMNTEAFF. CDR3 nucleotides: TGTGCCAGCAGGGGGACAGACAATATGAACACTGAAGCTTTCTTT.

The V and J genes are TRBV30 and TRBJ1-1; D uncertain. The V gene's germline CDR1 is GTSNPN and CDR2 SVGIG (reference sequence). This CDR3 comprises 11 residues. V shed 7 bases and J shed 6 bases, with 12 bases lying between them. CDR3 in DNA: TGTGCCTCGAACAGAGCCCCTGAAGCTTTCTTT. As protein: CASNRAPEAFF.

The rearrangement links TRBV7-2 to TRBJ2-2; D possibly corresponds to TRBD1 (6 bases). The CDR3 runs to 13 residues. The V end was cut by 8 bases, the J end by 5 bases, with 12 bases between. Looked up from germline, CDR1 is SGHTA and CDR2 is FQGNSA. The CDR3: CASSDQGTGELFF. The CDR3 bases are TGTGCCAGCTCCGATCAGGGGACCGGGGAGCTGTTTTTT.

This chain connects TRBV11-2 to TRBJ2-1; 8 nucleotides agree with TRBD2. This CDR3 has 15 amino acids. Trimming at V came to 6 bases and at J to 9 bases, leaving 13 bases not matched to a gene. Germline V lookup: CDR1 SGHAT, CDR2 FQNNGV. Here the CDR3 DNA reads TGTGCCAGCAGTTTTGGAGCGGGAGAATCAAGTGAGCAGTTCTTC. Translating gives CASSFGAGESSEQFF.

The rearrangement uses TRBV3-1 (or the pseudogene TRBV3-2) and TRBJ2-1, with D possibly matching TRBD2 (6 bases). Germline V gene data show CDR1 as LGHDT and CDR2 as YNNKEL (reference sequence). The CDR3 loop spans 17 amino acids. The ends were cut back, 4 bases at V and 1 base at J, with 17 bases in the middle. CDR3 sequence (DNA): TGTGCCAGCAGCCCCCGACTTCCGCGGGAATCCTACAATGAGCAGTTCTTC. Its protein is CASSPRLPRESYNEQFF.

This sequence joins TRBV3-1 (or the pseudogene TRBV3-2) and TRBJ2-5, with a possible D match to TRBD2 (6 bases). This CDR3 has 16 residues. Germline CDR1 and CDR2: LGHDT and YNNKEL (reference sequence). V gave up 2 bases and J gave up 5 bases, with 18 bases separating them. DNA of the CDR3: TGTGCCAGCAGCCAATTCATCAGCGGGTTTGGGGAGACCCAGTACTTC. This sequence encodes CASSQFISGFGETQYF.

The CDR3 DNA is TGCACCAGCAGCCAGGAACATAATAGCAATCAGCCCCAGCATTTT. Protein: CTSSQEHNSNQPQHF. The V and J genes are TRBV1 and TRBJ1-5. TRBV1 is listed as a pseudogene. CDR3 size: 15 residues.

CDR3 amino acids: CASSPADRGPVDTQYF. CDR3 DNA sequence: TGTGCCAGCAGCCCAGCGGACAGGGGGCCGGTGGATACGCAGTATTTT. This chain links TRBV6-4 with TRBJ2-3, with 11 nucleotides matching TRBD1. The J segment lost 6 bases and the V segment lost 6 bases, leaving 11 bases of the junction unmatched. In germline, CDR1 is MRHNA, CDR2 SNTAGT. The CDR3 is 16 residues long.

The chain links TRBV29-1 to TRBJ1-2; tentative D call: TRBD1 (5 bases). The ends were cut back, 2 bases at V and 8 bases at J, with 18 bases in the middle. CDR1 SQVTM and CDR2 ANQGSEA come from the germline V gene. The CDR3 runs to 14 residues. The CDR3 nucleotides are TGCAGCGTTGAAAGAGGCCGGGGGATCGGAGGCTACACCTTC. It is translated as CSVERGRGIGGYTF.

About this clone: Distinct nucleotide sequences in the sample also encode this CDR3. The V and J genes are TRBV5-6 and TRBJ2-3, with 16 bases aligning to TRBD2. CDR1 and CDR2 (germline): SGHDT, YYEEEE. This CDR3 comprises 17 residues. Unmatched junction bases numbered 3, after V lost 2 bases and J lost 3 bases. The CDR3 coding sequence is TGTGCCAGCAGCTTTGGGACTAGCGGGGGGGCGACAGATACGCAGTATTTT. Amino acid sequence: CASSFGTSGGATDTQYF.

V usage is TRBV5-4 and J usage is TRBJ2-5, with 8 bases lining up with TRBD2. Trimming at V came to 0 bases and at J to 5 bases, leaving 9 bases not matched to a gene. This CDR3 has 16 amino acids. CDR1 is SGHNT, CDR2 YYREEE, per germline (reference sequence). The CDR3 is CASSLAAGGGGETQYF. The CDR3 nucleotides read TGTGCCAGCAGCTTGGCGGCGGGAGGAGGCGGGGAGACCCAGTACTTC.

V and J are TRBV18 and TRBJ2-2, with 7 nucleotides matching TRBD1. This CDR3 has 15 residues. The J segment lost 8 bases and the V segment lost 0 bases, leaving 6 bases of the junction unmatched. Germline V gene data show CDR1 as KGHSH and CDR2 as LQKENI. For the CDR3, the DNA is TGTGCCAGCTCACCACCGACAGGGAAATTAGGGGAGCTGTTTTTT. It yields the protein CASSPPTGKLGELFF.

The chain carries TRBV5-1 and TRBJ1-1, with unresolved D. Trimming shortened V by 2 bases and J by 3 bases, and 8 bases separated the two germline ends. Germline CDR1 is SGHRS and CDR2 is YFSETQ. This CDR3 comprises 13 residues. The DNA of the CDR3 is TGCGCCAGCAGCTTTGGGTGGGACACTGAAGCTTTCTTT. Residues: CASSFGWDTEAFF.

This clone has only one observation. This chain uses TRBV6-2 or TRBV6-3 with TRBJ2-2; 8 nucleotides line up with TRBD2. CDR1 and CDR2 from the germline V gene are MNHEY and SVGEGT. V lost 5 bases to trimming and J lost 3 bases; unmatched junction nucleotides: 8. CDR3 length equals 16 residues. CDR3 protein: CASSLSGGTYTGELFF. The DNA for the CDR3 is TGTGCCAGCAGTCTAAGCGGGGGCACTTACACCGGGGAGCTGTTTTTT.

This clone was counted once. This chain connects TRBV5-4 to TRBJ1-1, with D possibly matching TRBD1 (5 bases). There are 13 residues in the CDR3. Germline-derived CDR1 and CDR2 are SGHNT and YYREEE (reference sequence). Between the trimmed V and J ends, which lost 5 bases and 3 bases, there was a span of 11 bases. CDR3 nucleotides: TGTGCCAGCAGTCCCCAGGGATACACTGAAGCTTTCTTT. It specifies CASSPQGYTEAFF.

This chain joins TRBV7-9 and TRBJ2-5; 9 nucleotides match TRBD1. The V gene's germline CDR1 is SEHNR and CDR2 FQNEAQ (reference sequence). V shed 5 bases, J shed 4 bases, and the junction held 2 bases outside the gene matches. The CDR3 loop spans 13 amino acids. The CDR3 nucleotides are TGTGCCAGCAGCCGGGACAGGGTAGAGACCCAGTACTTC. Its protein product is CASSRDRVETQYF.